These 14 T cell receptor beta chains were all obtained from the same sample, sequenced in a study of vaccination effects on CD4 cells after COVID-19. The protocol was immunoSEQ multiplex PCR, while the TCRdb copy is restricted to in-frame clones and leaves out a portion. Of fewer than 90,000 clones listed, roughly 80% are singletons. Expansion of antigen-specific CD4+ T cells with viral peptide pools was carried out by the ViraFEST assay before sequencing. At the end of over 8 days of culture, CD4+ T cells were isolated. Participants received two doses of either the BNT162b2 or mRNA-1273 vaccine. These receptors are not linked to any known antigen. This specimen consisted of CD4+ T cells from PBMCs cultured with HCoV-OC43 spike peptides, obtained after COVID-19 vaccination. Subset of the sample: HCoV-OC43 spike overlapping peptide pool stimulation. The receptors were gathered from a human donor who received a COVID-19 vaccine.

This clone came up a few times. The V call is TRBV7-9, the J call TRBJ2-5; D may be TRBD2 (5 bases). Trimming pared 3 bases from V and 7 bases from J, leaving 18 bases between. The germline V gene encodes CDR1 SEHNR and CDR2 FQNEAQ (reference sequence). The CDR3 spans 15 residues. The CDR3 DNA reads as TGTGCCAGCAGCTTTTTGGGAGACGGAGTATCGACCCAGTACTTC. Translation gives CASSFLGDGVSTQYF.

V and J are TRBV5-1 and TRBJ1-4, with D perhaps matching TRBD1 (5 bases). Germline loops: CDR1 SGHRS, CDR2 YFSETQ. The CDR3 is 15 amino acids. The V end lost 0 bases, the J end lost 2 bases, and 8 bases lay between the germline ends. The CDR3 DNA follows: TGCGCCAGCAGCTTGGACGACAGCACTAATGAAAAACTGTTTTTT. It translates to CASSLDDSTNEKLFF.

This chain links TRBV2 with TRBJ2-5; TRBD2 matches 11 bases. CDR1 is SNHLY and CDR2 is FYNNEI in the germline V gene. The CDR3 loop spans 13 amino acids. J was trimmed by 5 bases and V by 7 bases; bases with no gene match: 3. This CDR3 reads CASKTSGVETQYF. The CDR3 region has the DNA TGTGCCAGCAAGACTAGCGGGGTTGAGACCCAGTACTTC.

The gene calls are TRBV5-1 and TRBJ2-1; 7 positions agree with TRBD2. Germline CDR1 reads SGHRS; CDR2 reads YFSETQ. CDR3 length: 15 amino acids. Losses at the gene ends were 0 bases for V and 1 base for J; bases not matched to a gene: 1. The chain's CDR3 is CASSLGGGSYNEQFF. The CDR3 region has the DNA TGCGCCAGCAGCTTGGGCGGGGGTTCCTACAATGAGCAGTTCTTC. The full variable domain, with the rest looked up from reference TRBV5-1 and TRBJ2-1, is KAGVTQTPRYLIKTRGQQVTLSCSPISGHRSVSWYQQTPGQGLQFLFEYFSETQRNKGNFPGRFSGRQFSNSRSEMNVSTLELGDSALYLCASSLGGGSYNEQFFGPGTRLTVL.

The rearrangement joins TRBV5-1 to TRBJ1-1; D not resolved. The V end was cut by 2 bases, the J end by 0 bases, with 5 bases between. In germline, CDR1 is SGHRS, CDR2 YFSETQ. The CDR3 consists of 13 residues. Written as DNA, the CDR3 is TGCGCCAGCAGCTTCGTTTTGAACACTGAAGCTTTCTTT. Protein sequence: CASSFVLNTEAFF.

This clone was observed once. The V call is TRBV2, the J call TRBJ2-3; 8 positions agree with TRBD1. The CDR3 loop spans 16 amino acids. CDR1 is SNHLY, CDR2 FYNNEI, per germline. Trimming at V came to 4 bases and at J to 6 bases, leaving 12 bases not matched to a gene. CDR3 protein: CASSVRSTWTGDTQYF. As DNA, the CDR3 is TGTGCCAGCAGTGTAAGGTCGACTTGGACAGGGGATACGCAGTATTTT.

The table lists this clone with a count of one. This chain uses TRBV2 with TRBJ2-7; 8 bases fit TRBD1. This CDR3 spans 14 amino acids. Germline-derived CDR1 and CDR2 are SNHLY and FYNNEI. Germline trimming cut 4 bases from V and 4 bases from J; bases unmatched to any gene: 6. The CDR3 region has the DNA TGTGCCAGCAGTGTACGGACAGGGCAATACGAGCAGTACGTC. It codes for CASSVRTGQYEQYV.

The rearrangement joins TRBV7-9 to TRBJ2-3; TRBD2 might be the D (6 bases). The germline gives CDR1 SEHNR, CDR2 FQNEAQ (reference sequence). There are 15 residues in the CDR3. Trimming took off 0 bases at V and 4 bases at J, with 11 bases between the two ends. The CDR3 DNA is TGTGCCAGCAGCTTAGCGGGGGGAGGCCCAGATACGCAGTATTTT. The encoded protein is CASSLAGGGPDTQYF.

To note about this clone: Other nucleotide sequences from this sample produce the same CDR3. Here the CDR3 reads CASSPGQGRETQYF. The CDR3, as DNA: TGTGCCAGCTCACCAGGACAGGGTCGGGAGACCCAGTACTTC. This chain links TRBV18 with TRBJ2-5; 8 bases line up with TRBD1. The CDR3 runs to 14 residues. CDR1 KGHSH and CDR2 LQKENI come from the germline V gene. The J segment lost 5 bases and the V segment lost 2 bases, leaving 4 bases of the junction unmatched.

This sequence joins TRBV7-2 and TRBJ1-5; TRBD1 matches 7 bases. Germline-derived CDR1 and CDR2 are SGHTA and FQGNSA. V dropped 3 bases and J dropped 5; count of bases not matched to a gene: 4. The CDR3 loop spans 14 amino acids. The CDR3 protein is CASSLGQLDQPQHF. CDR3 coding DNA: TGTGCCAGCAGCTTGGGACAGTTAGATCAGCCCCAGCATTTT.

This clone was counted a few times. The chain has TRBV7-3 and TRBJ2-1, with D possibly matching TRBD2 (5 bases). With 1 base removed from V and 2 bases from J, the gap between germline ends came to 6 bases. This CDR3 spans 14 amino acids. In germline, CDR1 is SGHTA, CDR2 FQGTGA. In DNA, the CDR3 is TGTGCCAGCAGCTTAAATAGCGCCTACAATGAGCAGTTCTTC. Encoded protein: CASSLNSAYNEQFF. Full variable domain (remainder filled in from reference TRBV7-3 and TRBJ2-1): GAGVSQTPSNKVTEKGKYVELRCDPISGHTALYWYRQSLGQGPEFLIYFQGTGAADDSGLPNDRFFAVRPEGSVSTLKIQRTERGDSAVYLCASSLNSAYNEQFFGPGTRLTVL.

The table lists this clone with a count of one. The chain combines TRBV6-4 with TRBJ2-3, with 9 bases identical to TRBD1. This CDR3 has 14 amino acids. Trimming at V came to 6 bases and at J to 4 bases, leaving 5 bases not matched to a gene. Germline CDR1 is MRHNA and CDR2 is SNTAGT. The CDR3 region is CASRADRGSDTQYF. The CDR3 nucleotides read TGTGCCAGCAGGGCGGACAGGGGATCAGATACGCAGTATTTT.

The chain is built from TRBV21-1 and TRBJ1-1; the table's D call TRBD1 went unverified against the DNA. TRBV21-1 is designated a pseudogene. This CDR3 contains 18 residues. CDR3 sequence (DNA): TGTGCCAGCAGCAAAACGGTTTTTCTGGCAGGGGGGAACACTGAAGCTTTCTTT. This gives the protein CASSKTVFLAGGNTEAFF.

This sequence joins TRBV28 and TRBJ2-7; TRBD1 matches at 8 bases. The trim removed 6 bases at V and 7 bases at J, leaving 14 bases unmatched. Germline assignment: CDR1 MDHEN and CDR2 SYDVKM. The CDR3 has 15 amino acids. The CDR3 DNA reads TGTGCCAGCAGCAGGCAGGGGGCGAGGCTCACTGAGCAGTACGTC. This gives the protein CASSRQGARLTEQYV.